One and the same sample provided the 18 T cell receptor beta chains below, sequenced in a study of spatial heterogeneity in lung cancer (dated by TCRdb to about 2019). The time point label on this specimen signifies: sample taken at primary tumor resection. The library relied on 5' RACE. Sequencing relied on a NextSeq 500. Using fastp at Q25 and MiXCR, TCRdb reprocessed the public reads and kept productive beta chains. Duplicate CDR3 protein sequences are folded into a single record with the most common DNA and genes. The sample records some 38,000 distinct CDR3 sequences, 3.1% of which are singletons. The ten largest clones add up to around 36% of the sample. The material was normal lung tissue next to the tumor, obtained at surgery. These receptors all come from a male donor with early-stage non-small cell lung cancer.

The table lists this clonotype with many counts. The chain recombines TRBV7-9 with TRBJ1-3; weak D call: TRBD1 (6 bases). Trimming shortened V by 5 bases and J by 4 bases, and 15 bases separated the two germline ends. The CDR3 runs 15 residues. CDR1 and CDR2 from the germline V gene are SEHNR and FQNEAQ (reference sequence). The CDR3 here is CASSPQQGLGNTIYF. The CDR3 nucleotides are TGTGCCAGCAGCCCCCAACAGGGTTTGGGAAACACCATATATTTT.

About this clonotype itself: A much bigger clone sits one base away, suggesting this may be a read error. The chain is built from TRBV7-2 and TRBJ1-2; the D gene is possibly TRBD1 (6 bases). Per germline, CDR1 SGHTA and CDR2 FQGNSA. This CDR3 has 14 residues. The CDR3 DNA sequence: TGTGCCAGCAGCGCGATACAGGGAAGGGGCGGCTGCACCTTC. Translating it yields CASSAIQGRGGCTF.

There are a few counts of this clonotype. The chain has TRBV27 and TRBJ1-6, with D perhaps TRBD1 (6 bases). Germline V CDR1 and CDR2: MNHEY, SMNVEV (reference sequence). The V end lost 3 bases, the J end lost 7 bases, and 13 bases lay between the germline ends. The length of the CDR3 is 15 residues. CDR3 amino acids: CASSLSGQGNSPLHF. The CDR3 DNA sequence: TGTGCCAGCAGTTTGAGTGGCCAGGGGAATTCACCCCTCCACTTT.

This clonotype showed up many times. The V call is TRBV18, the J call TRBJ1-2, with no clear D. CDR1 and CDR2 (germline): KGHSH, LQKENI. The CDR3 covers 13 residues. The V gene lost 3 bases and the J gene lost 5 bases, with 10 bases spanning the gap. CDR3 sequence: CASSPAGDYGYTF. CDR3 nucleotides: TGTGCCAGCTCACCGGCAGGCGATTATGGCTACACCTTC.

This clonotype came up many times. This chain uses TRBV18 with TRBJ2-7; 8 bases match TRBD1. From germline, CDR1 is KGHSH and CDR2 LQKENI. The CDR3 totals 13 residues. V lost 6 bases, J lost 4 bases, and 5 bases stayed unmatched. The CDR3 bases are TGTGCCAGCTCGGCCGGGACAGGTTACGAGCAGTACTTC. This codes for CASSAGTGYEQYF.

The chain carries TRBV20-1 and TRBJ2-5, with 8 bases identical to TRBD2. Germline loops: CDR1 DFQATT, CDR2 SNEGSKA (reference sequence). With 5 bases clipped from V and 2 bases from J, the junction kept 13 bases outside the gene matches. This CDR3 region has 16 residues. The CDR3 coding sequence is TGCAGTGCTCCGGGGGGGCCCAGTGGTCGGCAAGAGACCCAGTACTTC. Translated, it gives CSAPGGPSGRQETQYF.

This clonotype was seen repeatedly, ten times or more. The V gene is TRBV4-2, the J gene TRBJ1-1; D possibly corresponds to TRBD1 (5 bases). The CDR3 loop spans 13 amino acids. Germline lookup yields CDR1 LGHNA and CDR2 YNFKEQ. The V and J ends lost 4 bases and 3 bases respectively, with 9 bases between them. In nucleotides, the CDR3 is TGTGCCAGCAGCCCGCAGGGCTACACTGAAGCTTTCTTT. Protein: CASSPQGYTEAFF.

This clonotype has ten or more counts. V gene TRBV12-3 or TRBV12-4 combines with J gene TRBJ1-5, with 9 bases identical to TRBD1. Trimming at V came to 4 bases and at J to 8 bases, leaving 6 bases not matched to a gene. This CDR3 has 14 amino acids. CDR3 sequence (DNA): TGTGCCAGCAGTTGGACAGGGGATACAAAGCCCCAGCATTTT. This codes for CASSWTGDTKPQHF.

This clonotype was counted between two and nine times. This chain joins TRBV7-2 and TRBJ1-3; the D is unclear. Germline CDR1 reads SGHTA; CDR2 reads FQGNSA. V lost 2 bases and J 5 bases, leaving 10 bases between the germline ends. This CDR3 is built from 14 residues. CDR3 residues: CASSLTMSRNTIYF. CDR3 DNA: TGTGCCAGCAGCTTAACGATGAGTAGAAACACCATATATTTT. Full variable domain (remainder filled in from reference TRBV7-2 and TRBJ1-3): GAGVSQSPSNKVTEKGKDVELRCDPISGHTALYWYRQSLGQGLEFLIYFQGNSAPDKSGLPSDRFSAERTGGSVSTLTIQRTQQEDSAVYLCASSLTMSRNTIYFGEGSWLTVV.

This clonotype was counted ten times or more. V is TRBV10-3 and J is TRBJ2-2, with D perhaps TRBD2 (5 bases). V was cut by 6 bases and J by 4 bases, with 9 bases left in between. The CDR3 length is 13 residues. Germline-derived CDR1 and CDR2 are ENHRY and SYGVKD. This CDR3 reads CAIRDLSTGELFF. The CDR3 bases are TGTGCCATCAGGGACTTAAGCACCGGGGAGCTGTTTTTT.

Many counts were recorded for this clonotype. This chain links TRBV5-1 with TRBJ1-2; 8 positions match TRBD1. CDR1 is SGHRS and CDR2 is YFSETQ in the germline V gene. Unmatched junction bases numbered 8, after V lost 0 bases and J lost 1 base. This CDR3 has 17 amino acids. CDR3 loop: CASSLEPRQGINYGYTF. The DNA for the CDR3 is TGCGCCAGCAGCTTGGAACCCCGACAGGGGATTAACTATGGCTACACCTTC.

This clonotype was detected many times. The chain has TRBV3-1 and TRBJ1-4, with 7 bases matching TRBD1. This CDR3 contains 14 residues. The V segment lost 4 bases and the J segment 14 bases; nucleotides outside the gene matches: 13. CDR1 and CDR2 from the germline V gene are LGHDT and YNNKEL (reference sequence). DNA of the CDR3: TGTGCCAGCAGCCTTCTCGGACAGGCCAATCGTCTGTTTTTT. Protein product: CASSLLGQANRLFF.

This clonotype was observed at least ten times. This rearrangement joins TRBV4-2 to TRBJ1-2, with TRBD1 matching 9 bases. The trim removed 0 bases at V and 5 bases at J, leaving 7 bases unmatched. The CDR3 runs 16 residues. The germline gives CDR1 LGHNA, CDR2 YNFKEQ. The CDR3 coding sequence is TGTGCCAGCAGCCAAGAGGGCGGAGGACAGGGGTATGGCTACACCTTC. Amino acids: CASSQEGGGQGYGYTF.

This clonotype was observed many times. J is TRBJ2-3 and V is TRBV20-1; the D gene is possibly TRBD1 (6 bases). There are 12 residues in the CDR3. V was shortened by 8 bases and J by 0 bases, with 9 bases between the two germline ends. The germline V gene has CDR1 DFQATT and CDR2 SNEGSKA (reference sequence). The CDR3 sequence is CSPRGSTDTQYF. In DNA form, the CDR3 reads TGCAGTCCGAGGGGGAGCACAGATACGCAGTATTTT.

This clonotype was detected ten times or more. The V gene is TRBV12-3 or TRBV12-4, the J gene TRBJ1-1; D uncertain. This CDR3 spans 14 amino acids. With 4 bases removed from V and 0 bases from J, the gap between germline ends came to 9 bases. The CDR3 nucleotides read TGTGCCAGCAGTTCCCTGGGTATGAACACTGAAGCTTTCTTT. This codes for CASSSLGMNTEAFF.

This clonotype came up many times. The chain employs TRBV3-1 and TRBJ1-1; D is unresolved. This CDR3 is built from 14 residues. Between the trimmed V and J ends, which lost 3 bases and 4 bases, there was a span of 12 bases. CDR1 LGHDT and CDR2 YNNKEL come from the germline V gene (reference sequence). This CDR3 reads CASSQQGSGTEAFF. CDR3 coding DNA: TGTGCCAGCAGCCAGCAAGGGTCGGGCACTGAAGCTTTCTTT.

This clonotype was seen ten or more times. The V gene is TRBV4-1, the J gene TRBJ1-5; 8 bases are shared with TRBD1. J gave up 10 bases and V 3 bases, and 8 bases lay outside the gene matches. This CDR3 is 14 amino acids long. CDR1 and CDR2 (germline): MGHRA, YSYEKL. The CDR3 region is CASSHRDRRAPQHF. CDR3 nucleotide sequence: TGCGCCAGCAGCCACCGGGACAGGAGAGCTCCCCAGCATTTT.

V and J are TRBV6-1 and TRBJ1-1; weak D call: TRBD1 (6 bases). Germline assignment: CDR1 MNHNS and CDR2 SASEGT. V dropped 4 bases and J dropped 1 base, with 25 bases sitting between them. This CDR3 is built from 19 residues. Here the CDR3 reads CASSATLGGQTPWNTEAFF. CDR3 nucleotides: TGTGCCAGCAGTGCAACACTCGGGGGGCAAACCCCGTGGAACACTGAAGCTTTCTTT.